This TCR beta chain was sequenced in a study of T cells in women clearing cervical HPV infection. General observations from the study: Repertoire richness, not evenness, was significantly elevated in CIN3+ cases versus controls.

Profiling relied on immunoSEQ multiplex PCR, and the TCRdb table lists in-frame clones only, not all of them. The sample totals roughly 29,000 clones. The CDR3 contains 15 residues. The V end was cut by 2 bases, the J end by 2 bases, with 11 bases between. The germline gives CDR1 LNHDA, CDR2 SQIVND (reference sequence). With respect to this clone: Its antigen is not known. The CDR3 goes on 3 residues after the read ends, and that part is filled in from the germline J gene.

This receptor was taken from a woman aged 18 to 75 with a cervical HPV16 infection that either progressed to CIN3+ or cleared (not recorded which). What was sequenced was blood buffy coat. V and J are TRBV19 and TRBJ2-3; TRBD2 is a possible D gene (5 bases). CDR3 sequence: CASSITRANTDTQYF. The CDR3 bases that were read are TGTGCCAGTAGTATAACTAGGGCCAACACAGATACG.